These 21 T cell receptor beta chains were sequenced from one sample in a study of blood T cell repertoires in COVID-19. Measured with immunoSEQ multiplex PCR; TCRdb has only the in-frame clones, and not every one. The data hold about 180,000 clones, with approximately 88% observed a single time. Sequences were obtained from peripheral blood. The receptors were sampled from a woman in her twenties or thirties with acute or convalescent COVID-19.

The V and J genes are TRBV28 and TRBJ2-5, with D perhaps TRBD2 (5 bases). This CDR3 has 12 residues. From germline, CDR1 is MDHEN and CDR2 SYDVKM. Trimming removed 3 bases at V and 4 bases at J, with 6 bases between. DNA for the CDR3: TGTGCCAGCAGTTTCGAGGGAGAGACCCAGTACTTC. This translates into CASSFEGETQYF.

The genes are TRBV19 and TRBJ2-5, with 7 bases identical to TRBD2. The CDR3 runs 18 residues. Germline CDR1 LNHDA, CDR2 SQIVND (reference sequence). Trimming at V came to 7 bases and at J to 2 bases, leaving 19 bases not matched to a gene. In DNA, the CDR3 is TGTGCCAGTACCACCTCAAAGCGGGGAGGGCTTATACAAGAGACCCAGTACTTC. Encoded protein: CASTTSKRGGLIQETQYF.

This clone was observed once. The chain has TRBV5-1 and TRBJ2-3, with 13 positions matching TRBD2. With V trimmed by 0 bases and J by 5 bases, 9 bases remained unmatched. The CDR3 consists of 18 residues. Germline V gene lookup returns CDR1 SGHRS and CDR2 YFSETQ. CDR3 sequence reads: CASSLGLAGGRGGDTQYF. The CDR3 DNA reads as TGCGCCAGCAGCTTGGGACTAGCGGGAGGTAGAGGGGGAGATACGCAGTATTTT.

The V and J genes are TRBV28 and TRBJ2-1; 11 bases align to TRBD2. The CDR3 has 17 residues. Germline loops: CDR1 MDHEN, CDR2 SYDVKM. The junction had 11 bases not matched to a gene; V was cut back by 4 bases and J by 6 bases. The DNA for the CDR3 is TGTGCCAGCAGTTCTCGACAGGGACTAGCGGCCGTCAATGAGCAGTTCTTC. As protein: CASSSRQGLAAVNEQFF.

The V call is TRBV9, the J call TRBJ2-1, with 7 bases identical to TRBD1. Per germline, CDR1 SGDLS and CDR2 YYNGEE. The CDR3 contains 19 residues. The ends lost 9 bases at V and 5 bases at J; junction bases unmatched: 26. The CDR3 DNA reads as TGTGCCATCCGCTCGGCAGGGGGAGCGGACAAGGTGGGACACAATGAGCAGTTCTTC. Its protein product is CAIRSAGGADKVGHNEQFF.

The chain joins TRBV6-5 to TRBJ1-2; 9 bases agree with TRBD1. After removal of 6 bases from V and 2 bases from J, the junction contained 1 base not matched to a gene. The CDR3 contains 13 residues. Germline CDR1 MNHEY, CDR2 SVGAGI. CDR3 DNA sequence: TGTGCCAGCAGCGGACAGGGGAACTATGGCTACACCTTC. Protein product: CASSGQGNYGYTF.

This chain joins TRBV11-1 and TRBJ1-6; a possible D gene is TRBD1 (6 bases). Germline lookup yields CDR1 SGHAT and CDR2 FQDESV (reference sequence). This CDR3 has 14 residues. Deletions cut 5 bases from V and 7 bases from J, with 12 bases between. The CDR3 DNA follows: TGTGCCAGCAGCCTCCGGGACACAAATTCACCCCTCCACTTT. Amino acid sequence: CASSLRDTNSPLHF.

The chain couples TRBV19 to TRBJ2-1; 9 bases align to TRBD2. Germline assignment: CDR1 LNHDA and CDR2 SQIVND (reference sequence). The CDR3 has 15 amino acids. The V and J ends lost 3 bases and 8 bases, in that order; junction bases with no gene match: 8. This chain's CDR3 is CASSMRPSGTYEQFF. The DNA of the CDR3 is TGTGCCAGTAGTATGAGGCCTAGCGGGACCTATGAGCAGTTCTTC. Full variable domain (missing parts from reference TRBV19 and TRBJ2-1): DGGITQSPKYLFRKEGQNVTLSCEQNLNHDAMYWYRQDPGQGLRLIYYSQIVNDFQKGDIAEGYSVSREKKESFPLTVTSAQKNPTAFYLCASSMRPSGTYEQFFGPGTRLTVL.

The chain uses TRBV28 and TRBJ2-1, with TRBD2 as a possible D gene (5 bases). Trimming shortened V by 8 bases and J by 6 bases, and 14 bases separated the two germline ends. Germline V lookup: CDR1 MDHEN, CDR2 SYDVKM. The CDR3 runs to 13 residues. CDR3 sequence (DNA): TGTGCCAGCCGTGGGAGTTCAATCAATGAGCAGTTCTTC. This codes for CASRGSSINEQFF.

The gene calls are TRBV5-1 and TRBJ2-7, with 10 bases aligning to TRBD2. This CDR3 is built from 15 residues. CDR1 and CDR2 from the germline V gene are SGHRS and YFSETQ. V trimming: 5 bases; J trimming: 2 bases; junction bases outside the gene matches: 7. The CDR3 is CASSLRTSGTYEQYF. The CDR3 nucleotides read TGCGCCAGCAGTCTGAGGACTAGCGGAACCTACGAGCAGTACTTC.

CDR3 DNA sequence: TGTGCCAGCAGCCCCCTGTTAGGGCTAGCGGACCAAGAGACCCAGTACTTC. Translation: CASSPLLGLADQETQYF. This chain connects TRBV14 to TRBJ2-5; TRBD2 agrees at 7 bases. The CDR3 has 17 amino acids. CDR1 is SGHDN and CDR2 is FVKESK in the germline V gene. Trimming cost V 4 bases and J 0 bases; bases outside gene matches: 11.

The V gene is TRBV7-8, the J gene TRBJ2-5; D might be TRBD1 (5 bases). This CDR3 is built from 12 residues. Between the trimmed V and J ends, which lost 7 bases and 6 bases, there was a span of 12 bases. Germline V gene data show CDR1 as SGHVS and CDR2 as FQNEAQ. CDR3 sequence: CASTQPGKTQYF. The CDR3 DNA is TGTGCCAGCACCCAACCAGGGAAGACCCAGTACTTC.

This chain links TRBV18 with TRBJ2-1; D gene ambiguous. Trimming stripped 6 bases from V and 4 bases from J, with 10 bases between. CDR1 KGHSH and CDR2 LQKENI come from the germline V gene. The CDR3 consists of 13 residues. Here the CDR3 DNA reads TGTGCCAGCTCCCCTGACTTATACAATGAGCAGTTCTTC. Its translation: CASSPDLYNEQFF.

The chain uses TRBV7-2 and TRBJ1-1; weak D call: TRBD1 (5 bases). Trimming shortened V by 0 bases and J by 11 bases, and 13 bases separated the two germline ends. Germline lookup yields CDR1 SGHTA and CDR2 FQGNSA. The CDR3 extends over 13 amino acids. In nucleotides, the CDR3 is TGTGCCAGCAGCTTAGCAGGGGCAGTACGGGCTTTCTTT. Translated, it gives CASSLAGAVRAFF.

V and J are TRBV19 and TRBJ2-1; D possibly corresponds to TRBD1 (6 bases). CDR3 length equals 14 residues. V lost 7 bases, J lost 4 bases, and 14 bases lay in between. CDR1 is LNHDA, CDR2 SQIVND, per germline (reference sequence). The CDR3, as DNA: TGTGCCAGTAACTACAGGGCAAAATACAATGAGCAGTTCTTC. Protein product: CASNYRAKYNEQFF.

The chain joins TRBV7-2 to TRBJ2-7; 8 positions agree with TRBD2. CDR1 SGHTA and CDR2 FQGNSA come from the germline V gene. V trimming: 3 bases; J trimming: 7 bases; junction bases outside the gene matches: 14. The CDR3 covers 16 residues. The CDR3 DNA sequence: TGTGCCAGCAGCTTGGCCCACAGCGGGAGACTGGGGGAGCAGTACTTC. Protein product: CASSLAHSGRLGEQYF.

Details on this clone: The sample contains more than one DNA sequence encoding this CDR3. CDR3 residues: CASSLSRGYEQYF. CDR3 bases: TGTGCCAGCAGTTTATCTCGGGGGTACGAGCAGTACTTC. The chain carries TRBV27 and TRBJ2-7; D perhaps matches TRBD2 (6 bases). The CDR3 is made up of 13 amino acids. The V end was cut by 0 bases, the J end by 4 bases, with 7 bases between. Germline V gene sequence: CDR1 MNHEY, CDR2 SMNVEV (reference sequence).

For the CDR3, the DNA is TGTGCCAGCAGCTTTAGACAGGGCGAGCAGTACTTC. It translates to CASSFRQGEQYF. The chain recombines TRBV7-9 with TRBJ2-7, with 7 bases fitting TRBD1. Germline CDR1 is SEHNR and CDR2 is FQNEAQ (reference sequence). With 3 bases clipped from V and 6 bases from J, the junction kept 2 bases outside the gene matches. The CDR3 extends over 12 amino acids.

This clone was detected once. V and J are TRBV6-5 and TRBJ2-7; 9 bases fit TRBD1. V dropped 8 bases and J dropped 5; count of bases not matched to a gene: 13. This CDR3 spans 15 amino acids. Germline lookup yields CDR1 MNHEY and CDR2 SVGAGI. The CDR3 loop is CASPSLGQGSDEQYF. Written as DNA, the CDR3 is TGTGCCAGCCCCAGTCTCGGACAGGGGTCTGACGAGCAGTACTTC.

This chain joins TRBV15 and TRBJ2-7, with 7 bases lining up with TRBD1. V was pared by 1 base and J by 5 bases, with 8 bases of the junction left unmatched. The CDR3 is 15 amino acids. CDR1 and CDR2 (germline): LNHNV, YYDKDF (reference sequence). CDR3 protein: CATSRARDSEDEQYF. CDR3 DNA sequence: TGTGCCACCAGCAGAGCCCGGGACAGCGAAGACGAGCAGTACTTC.

The V gene is TRBV9, the J gene TRBJ2-3; D gene unclear. Between the trimmed V and J ends, which lost 0 bases and 4 bases, there was a span of 9 bases. The germline V gene encodes CDR1 SGDLS and CDR2 YYNGEE. The CDR3 sequence is 14 residues long. The CDR3 loop reads CASSVAGGADTQYF. CDR3 coding DNA: TGTGCCAGCAGCGTAGCGGGTGGCGCAGATACGCAGTATTTT.